A single sample gave rise to the 4 T cell receptor beta chains below, sequenced in a study of blood T cell repertoires in COVID-19. The table came from immunoSEQ multiplex PCR; TCRdb's copy has only in-frame clones and leaves some out. The sample carries around 190,000 clones, around three quarters recorded once. The sample comprised PBMCs or T cells enriched from blood (not recorded which). These receptors originate from a woman between 45 and 65 years old with acute COVID-19.

The J gene is TRBJ2-7, the V gene TRBV6-4, with D possibly matching TRBD1 (5 bases). Trimming removed 5 bases from V and 3 bases from J, with 11 bases in between. This CDR3 has 13 residues. Germline V gene sequence: CDR1 MRHNA, CDR2 SNTAGT. CDR3 amino acids: CASSRPTDYEQYV. The CDR3 DNA reads as TGTGCCAGCAGTCGACCGACAGACTACGAGCAGTACGTC.

The chain employs TRBV6-2 or TRBV6-3 and TRBJ2-4; possibly TRBD1 for D (5 bases). The V gene lost 5 bases and the J gene lost 7 bases, with 15 bases spanning the gap. Germline CDR1 MNHEY, CDR2 SVGEGT. The CDR3 covers 14 residues. For the CDR3, the DNA is TGTGCCAGCAGTACAACAGGTAGTCGGAACATTCAGTACTTC. It translates to CASSTTGSRNIQYF.

V and J are TRBV6-5 and TRBJ1-3, with D hard to call. V was pared by 7 bases and J by 0 bases, with 7 bases between. CDR1 is MNHEY, CDR2 SVGAGI, per germline. This CDR3 is built from 13 residues. The CDR3 here is CASNPVSGNTIYF. The CDR3 DNA sequence: TGTGCCAGCAACCCAGTCTCTGGAAACACCATATATTTT.

The chain joins TRBV2 to TRBJ2-5, with D maybe TRBD2 (5 bases). This CDR3 comprises 15 residues. Germline V gene lookup returns CDR1 SNHLY and CDR2 FYNNEI. Trimming stripped 0 bases from V and 5 bases from J, with 13 bases between. The CDR3 here is CASSEAFGGGETQYF. CDR3 in DNA: TGTGCCAGCAGTGAAGCGTTCGGAGGTGGGGAGACCCAGTACTTC.